This TCR beta chain emerged from a study of T cells in Graves' hyperthyroidism and ophthalmopathy. Amplified TCR beta CDR3 regions derived from RNA transcripts. HTBI primers were used for first-round RT-PCR of the TCR CDR3. TCRdb independently ran MiXCR on the multiplex PCR reads; one entry per CDR3 protein. The sample has fewer than 400,000 distinct CDR3 sequences, over 11% seen once. Concerning this clonotype: No antigen is known for it.

The study, taken as a whole, reports: Researchers report that a 13 V-J model separated ophthalmopathy from stable hyperthyroidism.

The CDR3 is 12 residues long. CDR1 SQVTM and CDR2 ANQGSEA come from the germline V gene. Trimming removed 5 bases from V and 8 bases from J, with 15 bases in between. Sequenced material: blood. The chain is built from TRBV29-1 and TRBJ1-2, with D possibly matching TRBD1 (6 bases). The TCR sequence derives from a man aged 50-59 years with Graves' ophthalmopathy. The CDR3 region is CSVLRGGFGYTF. DNA for the CDR3: TGCAGCGTTCTCCGAGGGGGTTTCGGCTACACCTTC. Based on the CDR3 plus reference TRBV29-1 and TRBJ1-2, the full variable domain is SAVISQKPSRDICQRGTSLTIQCQVDSQVTMMFWYRQQPGQSLTLIATANQGSEATYESGFVIDKFPISRPNLTFSTLTVSNMSPEDSSIYLCSVLRGGFGYTFGSGTRLTVV.